This T cell receptor (beta chain) was observed in a study of cytomegalovirus exposure and HLA in healthy donors. This CDR3 is 14 amino acids long. The germline V gene has CDR1 MNHEY and CDR2 SVGAGI. V was pared by 6 bases and J by 4 bases, with 9 bases of the junction left unmatched. Vbeta (60) and Jbeta (13) primers were used in the PCR. Clones were sequenced by immunoSEQ multiplex PCR, and TCRdb holds only the in-frame ones, with some missing. The sample lists about 130,000 clones, around 85% seen once, with roughly 4.1% in the top ten. The clonotype was recovered from a man aged 18 to 35 in good health and CMV-seropositive. Specimen: PBMCs. The chain has TRBV6-5 and TRBJ2-7; 7 nucleotides line up with TRBD2. CDR3 protein: CASSPGEGLYEQYF. The CDR3 region has the DNA TGTGCCAGCAGCCCCGGGGAGGGCCTGTACGAGCAGTACTTC.